This TCR beta chain was observed in a study of T cell responses to AZD1222 COVID-19 vaccine. Study results and caveats: Among vaccine-associated CD4 TCRs, coverage spanned spike, with dominance at 160-218 and 743-854. Only a handful of AZD1222 recipients were seropositive at baseline.

Germline CDR1 is KGHSH and CDR2 is LQKENI. The CDR3 is 14 amino acids. V was shortened by 0 bases and J by 6 bases, with 10 bases between the two germline ends. Combined were second doses at about 4 or about 12 weeks. Using immunoSEQ multiplex PCR, the repertoire was profiled, and TCRdb retains in-frame clones only, with some absent. There are some 67,000 clones in the sample; 83% occur only once, and under 8.5% lies in the top ten. A note on this clone: Its antigen is unidentified.

The J gene is TRBJ2-3, the V gene TRBV18; D might be TRBD1 (7 bases). The input for sequencing was peripheral blood, taken 28 days after the second AZD1222 dose. The TCR was taken from an adult who received the AZD1222 COVID-19 vaccine. The CDR3 region is CASSPPAGGDTQYF. CDR3 in DNA: TGTGCCAGCTCACCACCTGCAGGGGGGGATACGCAGTATTTT. Based on the CDR3 plus reference TRBV18 and TRBJ2-3, the full variable domain is NAGVMQNPRHLVRRRGQEARLRCSPMKGHSHVYWYRQLPEEGLKFMVYLQKENIIDESGMPKERFSAEFPKEGPSILRIQQVVRGDSAAYFCASSPPAGGDTQYFGPGTRLTVL.